The 19 T cell receptor beta chains below all came from one sample that was sequenced in a study of OX40 agonist ivuxolimab in advanced cancers. Here immunoSEQ multiplex PCR was the method, and the copy in TCRdb shows in-frame clones only, minus some. This sample carries about 51,000 clones, about 78% of them seen once, and the ten largest clones take 2% to 2.5%. The specimen was CD4+ or CD8+ T cells sorted from blood, collected in a trial of the OX40 agonist ivuxolimab. These receptors all come from an adult with an advanced solid tumor such as melanoma, head and neck, liver or kidney cancer.

This rearrangement joins TRBV6-4 to TRBJ1-5, with 8 positions matching TRBD1. Germline-derived CDR1 and CDR2 are MRHNA and SNTAGT. The CDR3 length is 15 residues. V gave up 8 bases and J gave up 2 bases; unmatched junction bases: 8. The CDR3 DNA reads TGTGCCAGCGGCCCCAGGGGGCAGGGCAATCAGCCCCAGCATTTT. This gives the protein CASGPRGQGNQPQHF.

This chain joins TRBV21-1 and TRBJ1-2. TRBV21-1 is classified as a pseudogene. CDR3 length equals 14 residues. The CDR3 DNA reads TGTGCCAGCAATAGAGGCGGGAGGCACTATGGCTACACCTTC. Protein: CASNRGGRHYGYTF.

The V and J genes are TRBV4-1 and TRBJ2-3, with a tentative D call TRBD1 (6 bases). V was shortened by 4 bases and J by 1 base, with 18 bases between the two germline ends. Germline values: CDR1 MGHRA, CDR2 YSYEKL. CDR3 length: 17 amino acids. CDR3 sequence: CASSLWSQGSRTDTQYF. The CDR3 DNA is TGCGCCAGCAGCCTCTGGTCTCAGGGGAGTCGCACAGATACGCAGTATTTT.

This rearrangement joins TRBV5-1 to TRBJ1-2; D might be TRBD1 (5 bases). Germline CDR1 reads SGHRS; CDR2 reads YFSETQ. V shed 0 bases and J shed 8 bases, with 8 bases lying between them. This CDR3 is built from 12 residues. CDR3 in amino acids: CASSLEGRGYTF. CDR3 DNA: TGCGCCAGCAGCTTGGAGGGACGAGGCTACACCTTC. Full variable domain (missing parts from reference TRBV5-1 and TRBJ1-2): KAGVTQTPRYLIKTRGQQVTLSCSPISGHRSVSWYQQTPGQGLQFLFEYFSETQRNKGNFPGRFSGRQFSNSRSEMNVSTLELGDSALYLCASSLEGRGYTFGSGTRLTVV.

The chain has TRBV6-4 and TRBJ2-3; D not certain. Between the trimmed V and J ends, which lost 4 bases and 6 bases, there was a span of 14 bases. The CDR3 covers 14 residues. CDR1 and CDR2 from the germline V gene are MRHNA and SNTAGT. The CDR3 DNA is TGTGCCAGCAGTGCCGCCGCTTATGGGGATACGCAGTATTTT. It translates to CASSAAAYGDTQYF.

The rearrangement uses TRBV9 and TRBJ1-2; D remains unclear. Between the trimmed V and J ends, which lost 0 bases and 4 bases, there was a span of 10 bases. This CDR3 is built from 14 residues. Per the germline V gene, CDR1 is SGDLS and CDR2 is YYNGEE. In DNA, the CDR3 is TGTGCCAGCAGCGTAGAACAGTTGGGCTATGGCTACACCTTC. This sequence encodes CASSVEQLGYGYTF. Full variable domain (remainder filled in from reference TRBV9 and TRBJ1-2): DSGVTQTPKHLITATGQRVTLRCSPRSGDLSVYWYQQSLDQGLQFLIQYYNGEERAKGNILERFSAQQFPDLHSELNLSSLELGDSALYFCASSVEQLGYGYTFGSGTRLTVV.

The table lists this clone with a count of one. This chain uses TRBV7-9 with TRBJ2-1; 8 bases are shared with TRBD2. Germline trimming cut 2 bases from V and 15 bases from J; bases unmatched to any gene: 6. Germline V CDR1 and CDR2: SEHNR, FQNEAQ (reference sequence). The CDR3 spans 12 residues. CDR3 nucleotides: TGTGCCAGCAGCTTACCAAGACTAGCGCGGTTCTTC. Amino acids: CASSLPRLARFF.

The V and J genes are TRBV13 and TRBJ2-7; 7 bases are shared with TRBD1. Unmatched junction bases numbered 10, after V lost 6 bases and J lost 5 bases. This CDR3 has 14 residues. Germline-derived CDR1 and CDR2 are PRHDT and FYEKMQ (reference sequence). CDR3 amino acids: CASRRSTGSNEQYF. The CDR3 DNA reads as TGTGCCAGCAGACGGTCGACAGGGTCTAACGAGCAGTACTTC.

This chain connects TRBV28 to TRBJ2-7, with 7 positions matching TRBD1. Germline CDR1 MDHEN, CDR2 SYDVKM. The CDR3 extends over 14 amino acids. Losses at the gene ends were 10 bases for V and 1 base for J; bases not matched to a gene: 10. CDR3 sequence: CATTRGTLSYEQYF. Here the CDR3 DNA reads TGTGCCACCACCAGGGGGACACTTTCCTACGAGCAGTACTTC.

The chain is built from TRBV5-1 and TRBJ1-1; 7 bases map to TRBD1. The CDR3 totals 14 residues. Germline V gene sequence: CDR1 SGHRS, CDR2 YFSETQ. The ends lost 3 bases at V and 4 bases at J; junction bases unmatched: 6. CDR3 loop: CASSSATGFTEAFF. CDR3 DNA: TGCGCCAGCAGCTCCGCGACAGGGTTCACTGAAGCTTTCTTT.

The V gene is TRBV27, the J gene TRBJ2-1, with 8 positions matching TRBD1. The germline CDR1 and CDR2 sequences are MNHEY and SMNVEV (reference sequence). The J segment lost 6 bases and the V segment lost 4 bases, leaving 11 bases of the junction unmatched. The CDR3 totals 16 residues. The CDR3 region has the DNA TGTGCCAGCAGTTCGCAGGGGGCGACTACAGGCAATGAGCAGTTCTTC. This translates into CASSSQGATTGNEQFF.

This clone was found a few times. V gene TRBV15 combines with J gene TRBJ1-2, with D possibly matching TRBD1 (6 bases). This CDR3 comprises 14 residues. Germline V gene lookup returns CDR1 LNHNV and CDR2 YYDKDF (reference sequence). V was shortened by 0 bases and J by 7 bases, with 12 bases between the two germline ends. CDR3 protein: CATSRDRGVGGYTF. Written as DNA, the CDR3 is TGTGCCACCAGCAGAGACAGGGGTGTGGGTGGCTACACCTTC.

This rearrangement joins TRBV5-1 to TRBJ2-2; 7 positions match TRBD1. CDR1 is SGHRS and CDR2 is YFSETQ in the germline V gene. The CDR3 loop spans 14 amino acids. J was trimmed by 7 bases and V by 5 bases; bases with no gene match: 8. The CDR3 DNA reads as TGCGCCAGCAGGCCGGGACAGTCAATCGGGGAGCTGTTTTTT. Amino acid sequence: CASRPGQSIGELFF.

The V call is TRBV28, the J call TRBJ2-7, with TRBD2 matching 8 bases. Per the germline V gene, CDR1 is MDHEN and CDR2 is SYDVKM. The CDR3 has 14 amino acids. After removal of 6 bases from V and 1 base from J, the junction contained 5 bases not matched to a gene. The CDR3 DNA reads TGTGCCAGCAGGCTTAGCGGGGCTTCCTACGAGCAGTACTTC. This codes for CASRLSGASYEQYF.

The sample holds one count of this clone. The chain joins TRBV29-1 to TRBJ2-3, with TRBD2 matching 7 bases. The CDR3 is made up of 16 amino acids. Trimming cost V 4 bases and J 0 bases; bases outside gene matches: 10. CDR1 and CDR2 (germline): SQVTM, ANQGSEA. For the CDR3, the DNA is TGCAGCGTTGGTGGGAGGGCCGGTAGTAGCACAGATACGCAGTATTTT. Translating gives CSVGGRAGSSTDTQYF.

V gene TRBV6-1 combines with J gene TRBJ2-7; D unresolved. This CDR3 contains 12 residues. The V gene lost 6 bases and the J gene lost 7 bases, with 13 bases spanning the gap. Germline loops: CDR1 MNHNS, CDR2 SASEGT. CDR3 DNA: TGTGCCAGCAGGGGATCTCTACGAGAGCAGTACTTC. Amino acids: CASRGSLREQYF.

The chain recombines TRBV28 with TRBJ2-1; 11 nucleotides line up with TRBD2. The CDR3 contains 17 residues. Germline CDR1 is MDHEN and CDR2 is SYDVKM. V was clipped by 5 bases and J by 7 bases; unmatched bases: 13. CDR3 protein: CASSPPPRLAGINEQFF. CDR3 DNA sequence: TGTGCCAGCAGTCCCCCCCCTCGACTAGCGGGAATAAATGAGCAGTTCTTC.

The chain has TRBV5-1 and TRBJ1-1; 9 positions match TRBD1. CDR1 and CDR2 from the germline V gene are SGHRS and YFSETQ. J was trimmed by 5 bases and V by 4 bases; bases with no gene match: 9. The CDR3 is made up of 15 amino acids. The CDR3 is CASSQWGQGVTEAFF. CDR3 DNA: TGCGCCAGCAGCCAGTGGGGACAGGGAGTAACTGAAGCTTTCTTT. The full variable domain, its missing parts supplied by reference TRBV5-1 and TRBJ1-1, is KAGVTQTPRYLIKTRGQQVTLSCSPISGHRSVSWYQQTPGQGLQFLFEYFSETQRNKGNFPGRFSGRQFSNSRSEMNVSTLELGDSALYLCASSQWGQGVTEAFFGQGTRLTVV.

This sequence joins TRBV7-2 and TRBJ2-1; no clear D gene. Trimming took 2 bases from V and 6 from J, leaving 11 bases between them. Per germline, CDR1 SGHTA and CDR2 FQGNSA. The CDR3 consists of 14 residues. The CDR3 reads CASSLSPAANEQFF. The CDR3 nucleotides are TGTGCCAGCAGCTTAAGCCCCGCGGCCAATGAGCAGTTCTTC. Full variable domain (rest looked up from reference TRBV7-2 and TRBJ2-1): GAGVSQSPSNKVTEKGKDVELRCDPISGHTALYWYRQSLGQGLEFLIYFQGNSAPDKSGLPSDRFSAERTGGSVSTLTIQRTQQEDSAVYLCASSLSPAANEQFFGPGTRLTVL.